This passage covers 25 T cell receptor beta chains from one sample sequenced in a study of chemoradiotherapy in HPV16-positive cancers. Sequenced by immunoSEQ multiplex PCR; TCRdb stores in-frame clones only, minus some. The sample has under 7,000 clones, 65% to 80% seen once. This specimen consisted of tumor tissue, obtained from a patient who underwent chemoradiotherapy. These TCRs come from a human donor with HPV-associated anogenital cancer.

The V call is TRBV11-3, the J call TRBJ2-5; D is perhaps TRBD1 (5 bases). CDR3 size: 15 residues. V was clipped by 1 base and J by 5 bases, with 14 bases between them. Germline CDR1 and CDR2: SGHNT and YENEEA. The DNA of the CDR3 is TGTGCCAGCAGCTTAGCCGCGGCAGGGTTGGAGACCCAGTACTTC. This translates into CASSLAAAGLETQYF.

This clone was seen more than once but under ten times. The chain joins TRBV14 to TRBJ1-1; the D is unclear. This CDR3 is 13 amino acids long. CDR1 and CDR2 (germline): SGHDN, FVKESK. Trimming took off 4 bases at V and 0 bases at J, with 6 bases between the two ends. The CDR3: CASSLFLNTEAFF. The CDR3 nucleotides read TGTGCCAGCAGCCTTTTCCTGAACACTGAAGCTTTCTTT.

The chain combines TRBV5-4 with TRBJ2-5; 7 nucleotides line up with TRBD1. The CDR3 spans 14 residues. Germline loops: CDR1 SGHNT, CDR2 YYREEE (reference sequence). The V and J ends lost 2 bases and 4 bases, in that order; junction bases with no gene match: 5. CDR3 protein: CASSLRQGRETQYF. Here the CDR3 DNA reads TGTGCCAGCAGCTTAAGACAGGGCCGAGAGACCCAGTACTTC.

Sample share makes this clone medium-sized. The V call is TRBV7-2, the J call TRBJ1-2; D not certain. The CDR3 loop spans 12 amino acids. CDR1 and CDR2 from the germline V gene are SGHTA and FQGNSA. Trimming shortened V by 5 bases and J by 4 bases, and 8 bases separated the two germline ends. CDR3 in DNA: TGTGCCAGCAGCGCAGGAACCTATGGCTACACCTTC. Its protein product is CASSAGTYGYTF.

The chain recombines TRBV6-1 with TRBJ2-5; no reliable D call. The CDR3 consists of 16 residues. Germline CDR1 reads MNHNS; CDR2 reads SASEGT. V lost 4 bases and J 4 bases, leaving 19 bases between the germline ends. CDR3 in DNA: TGTGCCAGCAGTGCCGATTTATGGAATCAAATAGAGACCCAGTACTTC. Translation: CASSADLWNQIETQYF.

By its share, this clone is large. The genes are TRBV30 and TRBJ2-2; TRBD2 agrees at 7 bases. After removal of 2 bases from V and 2 bases from J, the junction contained 2 bases not matched to a gene. The CDR3 contains 14 residues. Germline lookup yields CDR1 GTSNPN and CDR2 SVGIG (reference sequence). CDR3: CAWSRLANTGELFF. For the CDR3, the DNA is TGTGCCTGGAGTCGACTAGCAAACACCGGGGAGCTGTTTTTT.

The CDR3 sequence is CSVEVSGGRADTQYF. The CDR3 DNA reads as TGCAGCGTTGAAGTCAGCGGGGGGAGGGCAGATACGCAGTATTTT. The chain has TRBV29-1 and TRBJ2-3; 9 bases agree with TRBD2. The CDR3 consists of 15 residues. Germline V gives CDR1 SQVTM, CDR2 ANQGSEA. With V trimmed by 1 base and J by 4 bases, 6 bases remained unmatched.

The CDR3 DNA reads TGTGCCAGCAGCTTAGATTTTGGGTCTGGAAACACCATATATTTT. Encoded protein: CASSLDFGSGNTIYF. The rearrangement joins TRBV7-2 to TRBJ1-3; D uncertain. Germline V gives CDR1 SGHTA, CDR2 FQGNSA. This CDR3 is 15 amino acids long. Between the trimmed V and J ends, which lost 1 base and 1 base, there was a span of 8 bases.

For the CDR3, the DNA is TGTGCCAGCAGCTTGACGGACAGGGTCGGGACAGATACGCAGTATTTT. It encodes CASSLTDRVGTDTQYF. The rearrangement joins TRBV27 to TRBJ2-3; the match to TRBD1 covers 8 bases. Germline V gene data show CDR1 as MNHEY and CDR2 as SMNVEV (reference sequence). Losses at the gene ends were 6 bases for V and 3 bases for J; bases not matched to a gene: 11. This CDR3 is built from 16 residues.

This clone was seen only a few times. The CDR3 spells CASSSTGRSSYEQYF. In DNA form, the CDR3 reads TGTGCCAGCAGTTCAACGGGACGGAGCTCCTACGAGCAGTACTTC. The rearrangement links TRBV28 to TRBJ2-7; D may correspond to TRBD1 or TRBD2 (5 bases each). Trimming took off 4 bases at V and 0 bases at J, with 13 bases between the two ends. The CDR3 is made up of 15 amino acids. Looked up from germline, CDR1 is MDHEN and CDR2 is SYDVKM.

This rearrangement joins TRBV11-3 to TRBJ2-3; D remains ambiguous. CDR1 SGHNT and CDR2 YENEEA come from the germline V gene. The CDR3 is 13 residues long. With 1 base removed from V and 4 bases from J, the gap between germline ends came to 6 bases. CDR3 in amino acids: CASSLVQADTQYF. CDR3 sequence (DNA): TGTGCCAGCAGCTTAGTCCAGGCAGATACGCAGTATTTT. Full variable domain (rest looked up from reference TRBV11-3 and TRBJ2-3): EAGVVQSPRYKIIEKKQPVAFWCNPISGHNTLYWYLQNLGQGPELLIRYENEEAVDDSQLPKDRFSAERLKGVDSTLKIQPAELGDSAVYLCASSLVQADTQYFGPGTRLTVL.

This clone has more than one count but fewer than ten. The genes are TRBV13 and TRBJ2-7; no reliable D call. Germline-derived CDR1 and CDR2 are PRHDT and FYEKMQ (reference sequence). The CDR3 totals 13 residues. V lost 5 bases and J lost 3, with 11 bases in between. DNA of the CDR3: TGTGCCAGCAGCCTGAACGTTAACTACGAGCAGTACTTC. It encodes CASSLNVNYEQYF.

The chain couples TRBV27 to TRBJ2-7, with TRBD1 matching over 7 bases. Germline V gene lookup returns CDR1 MNHEY and CDR2 SMNVEV (reference sequence). This CDR3 has 15 amino acids. V lost 6 bases and J lost 1; bases outside the gene matches: 9. CDR3 in amino acids: CASRPPGTVSYEQYF. CDR3 nucleotides: TGTGCCAGCAGACCCCCCGGGACAGTTTCCTACGAGCAGTACTTC.

The chain carries TRBV11-2 and TRBJ2-3; 10 bases map to TRBD2. The CDR3 is 17 residues long. V shed 2 bases and J 6 bases; nucleotides not matched to a gene: 11. The germline gives CDR1 SGHAT, CDR2 FQNNGV. This chain's CDR3 is CASSLRSGGAPRDTQYF. CDR3 nucleotide sequence: TGTGCCAGCAGCTTAAGGAGCGGGGGGGCCCCGAGGGATACGCAGTATTTT.

V gene TRBV5-1 combines with J gene TRBJ1-5; D gene uncertain. The germline gives CDR1 SGHRS, CDR2 YFSETQ. This CDR3 contains 13 residues. Trimming took off 6 bases at V and 6 bases at J, with 13 bases between the two ends. The DNA for the CDR3 is TGCGCCAGCATCCAAGGTTTCCGTCAGCCCCAGCATTTT. Its translation: CASIQGFRQPQHF. Full variable domain (rest looked up from reference TRBV5-1 and TRBJ1-5): KAGVTQTPRYLIKTRGQQVTLSCSPISGHRSVSWYQQTPGQGLQFLFEYFSETQRNKGNFPGRFSGRQFSNSRSEMNVSTLELGDSALYLCASIQGFRQPQHFGDGTRLSIL.

This clone is medium-sized by share. The chain has TRBV20-1 and TRBJ2-7; D is unclear. CDR3 length: 11 residues. Looked up from germline, CDR1 is DFQATT and CDR2 is SNEGSKA (reference sequence). Trimming removed 2 bases from V and 4 bases from J, with 6 bases in between. The DNA for the CDR3 is TGCAGTGCTAGAACTACATACGAGCAGTACTTC. Protein: CSARTTYEQYF.

The chain combines TRBV11-2 with TRBJ2-4, with no clear D. CDR3 size: 14 residues. From germline, CDR1 is SGHAT and CDR2 FQNNGV. With 1 base removed from V and 5 bases from J, the gap between germline ends came to 9 bases. Here the CDR3 reads CASSLGSPQNIQYF. The DNA for the CDR3 is TGTGCCAGCAGCTTAGGGTCCCCTCAAAACATTCAGTACTTC.

The chain carries TRBV30 and TRBJ1-1; maybe TRBD1 (6 bases). The germline V gene encodes CDR1 GTSNPN and CDR2 SVGIG (reference sequence). The CDR3 loop spans 13 amino acids. Trimming removed 2 bases from V and 1 base from J, with 8 bases in between. CDR3 amino acids: CAWSTGRNTEAFF. The DNA for the CDR3 is TGTGCCTGGAGTACAGGGAGGAACACTGAAGCTTTCTTT.

The gene calls are TRBV5-4 and TRBJ1-6; D gene ambiguous. Germline V gives CDR1 SGHNT, CDR2 YYREEE (reference sequence). Trimming pared 0 bases from V and 6 bases from J, leaving 7 bases between. This CDR3 is built from 14 residues. This CDR3 is CASSLDPANSPLHF. The CDR3 DNA is TGTGCCAGCAGCTTGGATCCGGCTAATTCACCCCTCCACTTT.

The rearrangement links TRBV19 to TRBJ2-1, with 7 bases lining up with TRBD2. V shed 3 bases and J 2 bases; nucleotides not matched to a gene: 10. Germline CDR1 reads LNHDA; CDR2 reads SQIVND (reference sequence). The CDR3 extends over 17 amino acids. The CDR3 sequence: CASSIRAAGVAYNEQFF. As DNA, the CDR3 is TGTGCCAGTAGTATTAGAGCCGCGGGAGTGGCCTACAATGAGCAGTTCTTC.

A few counts support this clone. J is TRBJ1-5 and V is TRBV7-2; the D gene is possibly TRBD1 (5 bases). Trimming removed 4 bases at V and 3 bases at J, with 10 bases between. Germline CDR1 is SGHTA and CDR2 is FQGNSA. The CDR3 length is 14 residues. CDR3 protein: CASSSGTFNQPQHF. The CDR3 DNA follows: TGTGCCAGCAGCTCTGGGACCTTCAATCAGCCCCAGCATTTT.

J is TRBJ1-4 and V is TRBV9, with D maybe TRBD1 (5 bases). Per the germline V gene, CDR1 is SGDLS and CDR2 is YYNGEE. Trimming shortened V by 3 bases and J by 1 base, and 16 bases separated the two germline ends. This CDR3 has 17 amino acids. The CDR3 protein is CASSARLGGGTNEKLFF. DNA of the CDR3: TGTGCCAGCAGCGCGCGACTCGGTGGGGGAACTAATGAAAAACTGTTTTTT.

The genes are TRBV5-1 and TRBJ2-1; 10 bases line up with TRBD2. Per germline, CDR1 SGHRS and CDR2 YFSETQ. This CDR3 is 15 amino acids long. With 2 bases clipped from V and 10 bases from J, the junction kept 9 bases outside the gene matches. For the CDR3, the DNA is TGCGCCAGCAGCTTAGCGGGAGGGGGGGGCGAAGAGCAGTTCTTC. Protein product: CASSLAGGGGEEQFF.

The J gene is TRBJ2-1, the V gene TRBV10-2; D perhaps matches TRBD2 (6 bases). Germline CDR1 reads WSHSY; CDR2 reads SAAADI. The CDR3 covers 15 residues. The ends were cut back, 2 bases at V and 0 bases at J, with 8 bases in the middle. The CDR3 bases are TGCGCCAGCAGTGAGGGGACTTACTCCTACAATGAGCAGTTCTTC. Translation gives CASSEGTYSYNEQFF.

This clone was found once. This chain uses TRBV7-2 with TRBJ1-3; weak D call: TRBD1 (6 bases). The CDR3 contains 15 residues. V was pared by 5 bases and J by 0 bases, with 11 bases between. The germline V gene encodes CDR1 SGHTA and CDR2 FQGNSA. In DNA form, the CDR3 reads TGTGCCAGCAGCCCGGGACACCCCTCTGGAAACACCATATATTTT. Protein product: CASSPGHPSGNTIYF.